The source of this TCR beta chain is a study of blood T cell repertoires in COVID-19. On the study more broadly: Sites across the United States, Italy and Spain contributed samples from acute and convalescent COVID-19. In each case, the material was cDNA or gDNA derived from T cells, B-cell-depleted T cells, or PBMCs.

There are 16 residues in the CDR3. Trimming removed 3 bases from V and 6 bases from J; junction bases left unmatched: 10. CDR1 and CDR2 (germline): MNHEY, SMNVEV (reference sequence). Authors' analysis steps: The assay estimated nucleated cells by amplifying reference gene primers. Assay used: immunoSEQ multiplex PCR; TCRdb lists only in-frame clones, some missing. V, J and clone size derive from that table, while D and trimming were established from the DNA sequence. The table shows 40,000 to 50,000 clones, with approximately 90% occurring only once. This TCR came from a human donor in a cohort sampled during active COVID-19. The chain is built from TRBV27 and TRBJ2-7; 11 bases match TRBD2. The sample comprised peripheral blood. This chain's CDR3 is CASSLLAGGPRSEQYF. The DNA of the CDR3 is TGTGCCAGCAGTTTGTTAGCGGGAGGGCCTCGTAGCGAGCAGTACTTC.